Listed here is a single TCR beta chain. This clonotype was picked up many times. Its antigen specificity is not known. No much larger clone exists at a distance of one base, and base qualities are not known. This entry comes from a study of regulatory T cells in long-lasting Graves disease (dated by TCRdb to about 2021). In terms of the full investigation: Persistent Graves' disease was defined as antithyroid drug treatment for over 5 years with persistently positive TSH receptor autoantibodies. A total of roughly 35 samples were covered by TCR sequencing, comprising some 13 persistent and roughly 20 newly diagnosed Graves' disease patients. On average, persistent Graves' disease patients in the clinical cohort had been on antithyroid drugs for around ten years. Persistent Graves' disease patients were compared with newly diagnosed Graves' disease patients by peripheral blood TCR sequencing and RNA sequencing. The study was conducted in China and was registered as a clinical trial.

The germline V gene gives CDR1 as MDHEN and CDR2 as SYDVKM. The CDR3 measures 14 amino acids from cysteine to phenylalanine. Here the CDR3 DNA is all that survives: 42 bases in frame from base 1. The junction shows trimming of 7 bases on V and 1 base on J, plus 14 bases between the germline ends. Library creation used multiplex PCR. The instrument given in TCRdb is Illumina HiSeq 4000. CDR3 regions were amplified by Arm-PCR with iRepertoire HTBI primers to construct TCR beta libraries. Before sequencing, the PCR products went through gel purification. In the original analysis: Across samples, fewer than 70 TRBV and approximately 15 TRBJ segments were identified and used for gene usage analysis of CDR3 amino acid clonotypes. COPE and FqMerger were used to merge the filtered high-quality paired reads into contigs. Contigs were aligned with BLAST to IMGT TRBV, TRBD and TRBJ reference genes, and CDR3 was defined per IMGT. Any clonotype with a frequency above 0.1% was classified as a highly expanded clone. Repertoire diversity was measured by Shannon entropy, and V-J evenness by the Gini coefficient. A clonotype found in more than one individual was treated as public. The public reads were quality trimmed at Q25 with fastp and then assembled into clones with MiXCR by TCRdb, keeping productive beta chains. Identical CDR3 proteins give one entry, which carries the most common genes and DNA. The V and J calls and clone size come from TCRdb's table, not from the authors' own analysis. This sample has some 280,000 distinct CDR3 sequences in its table, and 22% of those were observed once. 56% of the sample lies in the top ten.

Findings and caveats that apply to the study as a whole: Patients with persistent disease shared more public clonotypes (around 2,700) than newly diagnosed patients did (966). Persistent disease showed preferential use of TRBV28, TRBJ1-2 and TRBJ2-5, whereas newly diagnosed disease favored TRBV20-1 and TRBJ2-1. Only the TCR beta chain was sequenced and analyzed. Compared with newly diagnosed patients, persistent Graves' disease patients had lower TCR Shannon entropy and fewer highly expanded clones, which suggests clonal expansion. Only peripheral blood was studied, because thyroid tissue, the primary lesion, was inaccessible. The small sample size was acknowledged by the authors as a limitation that may reduce accuracy.

The time point label on this specimen signifies: persistent/refractory GD, antithyroid drugs over 5 years with positive TRAb. RNA was extracted from PBMCs in TRIzol for both TCR sequencing and RNA sequencing. The diagnosis of Graves' disease was made according to American Thyroid Association guidelines. Patients were recruited from an endocrinology department in Xi'an, China. Each patient gave 7 to 9.5 milliliters of peripheral blood, collected in an EDTA anticoagulant tube. Ficoll Paque Plus density gradient separation was used to isolate PBMCs, and no further T cell sorting was performed. An Agilent 2100 Bioanalyzer and agarose gel were used to check RNA quality, while a NanoDrop 2000 measured RNA concentration.

The source is a female donor with Graves disease. The sequences come from peripheral blood mononuclear cells (PBMCs), collected when the disease was refractory, from a patient treated with antithyroid drugs. This chain is built from TRBV28 and TRBJ2-7; tentative D gene TRBD2, with 5 bases matching. The sequenced DNA is TGTGCCAGCATGGCGGCAGGAGGATCCTACGAGCAGTACTTC. This is translated as CASMAAGGSYEQYF.